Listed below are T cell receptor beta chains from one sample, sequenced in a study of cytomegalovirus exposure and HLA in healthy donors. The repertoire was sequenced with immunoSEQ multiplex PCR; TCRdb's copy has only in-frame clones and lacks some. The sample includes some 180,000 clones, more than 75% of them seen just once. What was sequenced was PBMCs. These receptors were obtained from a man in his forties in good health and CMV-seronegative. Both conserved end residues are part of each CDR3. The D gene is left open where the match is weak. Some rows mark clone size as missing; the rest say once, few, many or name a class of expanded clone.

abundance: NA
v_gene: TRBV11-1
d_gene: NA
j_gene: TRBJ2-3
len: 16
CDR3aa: CASSRLGRGGTDTQYF
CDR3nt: TGTGCCAGCAGCCGACTCGGGAGAGGTGGCACAGATACGCAGTATTTT

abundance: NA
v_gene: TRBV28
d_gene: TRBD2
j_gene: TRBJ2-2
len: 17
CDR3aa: CASSLGTSGIKTGELFF
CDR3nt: TGTGCCAGCAGCCTAGGGACTAGCGGGATTAAAACCGGGGAGCTGTTTTTT

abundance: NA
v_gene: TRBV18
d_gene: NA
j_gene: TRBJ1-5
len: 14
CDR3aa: CASSPGRDNQPQHF
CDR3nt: TGTGCCAGCTCACCCGGCAGGGACAATCAGCCCCAGCATTTT

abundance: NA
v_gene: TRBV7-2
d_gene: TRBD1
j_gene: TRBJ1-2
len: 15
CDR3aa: CASSEQGASRYGYTF
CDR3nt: TGTGCCAGCAGCGAGCAGGGGGCTTCTCGATATGGCTACACCTTC

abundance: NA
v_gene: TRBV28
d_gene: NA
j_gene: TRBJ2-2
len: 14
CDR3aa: CASSLQRASGGLFF
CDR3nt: TGTGCCAGCAGCCTCCAGCGGGCCTCGGGCGGGCTGTTTTTT

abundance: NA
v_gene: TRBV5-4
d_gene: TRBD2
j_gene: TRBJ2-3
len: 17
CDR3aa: CASSLAQTSGGTDTQYF
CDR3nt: TGTGCCAGCAGCTTGGCTCAGACTAGCGGGGGAACAGATACGCAGTATTTT

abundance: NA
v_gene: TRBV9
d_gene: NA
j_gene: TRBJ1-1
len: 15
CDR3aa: CASSVSNSMNTEAFF
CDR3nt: TGTGCCAGCAGCGTAAGCAACAGTATGAACACTGAAGCTTTCTTT

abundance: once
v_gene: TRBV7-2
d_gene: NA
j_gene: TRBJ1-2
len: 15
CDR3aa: CASSFDWTANYGYTF
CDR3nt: TGTGCCAGCAGCTTTGACTGGACAGCTAACTATGGCTACACCTTC

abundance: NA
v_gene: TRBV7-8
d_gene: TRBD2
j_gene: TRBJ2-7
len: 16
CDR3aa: CASSPRGSGTTYEQYF
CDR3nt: TGTGCCAGCAGCCCCCGGGGTAGCGGGACGACCTACGAGCAGTACTTC

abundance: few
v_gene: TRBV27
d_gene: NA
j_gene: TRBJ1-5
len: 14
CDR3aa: CASSLGQGQGPQHF
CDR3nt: TGTGCCAGCAGTTTGGGGCAGGGACAAGGGCCCCAGCATTTT

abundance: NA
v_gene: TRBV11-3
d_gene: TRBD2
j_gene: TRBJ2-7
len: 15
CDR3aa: CASNPGSGETYEQYF
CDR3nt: TGTGCCAGCAACCCGGGCAGCGGGGAAACCTACGAGCAGTACTTC

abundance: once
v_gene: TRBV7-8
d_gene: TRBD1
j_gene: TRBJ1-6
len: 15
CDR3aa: CASSSPGTAHSPLHF
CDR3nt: TGTGCCAGCAGCTCCCCCGGGACAGCCCATAGCCCCCTCCACTTT

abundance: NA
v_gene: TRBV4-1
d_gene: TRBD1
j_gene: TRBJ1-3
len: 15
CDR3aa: CASSQERTGGYTIYF
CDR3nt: TGCGCCAGCAGCCAAGAGAGGACAGGGGGATACACCATATATTTT

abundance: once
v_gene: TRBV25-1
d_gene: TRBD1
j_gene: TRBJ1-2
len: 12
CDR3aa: CASRTGGYGYTF
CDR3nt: TGTGCCAGCAGGACAGGGGGCTATGGCTACACCTTC

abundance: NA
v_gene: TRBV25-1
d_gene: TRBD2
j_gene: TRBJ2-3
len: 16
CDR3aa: CASSEWAGGLTDTQYF
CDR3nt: TGTGCCAGCAGTGAATGGGCGGGGGGACTCACAGATACGCAGTATTTT

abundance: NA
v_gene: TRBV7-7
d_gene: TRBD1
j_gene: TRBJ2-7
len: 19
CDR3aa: CASSLSRGQGITPNYEQYF
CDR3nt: TGTGCTAGCAGCTTAAGCAGGGGACAGGGAATCACTCCTAACTACGAGCAGTACTTC

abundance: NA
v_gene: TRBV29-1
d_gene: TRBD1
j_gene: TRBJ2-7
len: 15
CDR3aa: CSVEGGGTGSNEQYF
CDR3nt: TGCAGCGTTGAAGGGGGCGGGACAGGGAGTAACGAGCAGTACTTC

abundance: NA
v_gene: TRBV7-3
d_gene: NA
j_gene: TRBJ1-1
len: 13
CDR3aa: CASSLLSGTEAFF
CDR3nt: TGTGCCAGCAGCTTACTCAGTGGCACTGAAGCTTTCTTT

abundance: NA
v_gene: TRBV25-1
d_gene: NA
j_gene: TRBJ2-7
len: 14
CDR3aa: CASSEYGRVYEQYF
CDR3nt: TGTGCCAGCAGTGAATATGGCAGGGTATACGAGCAGTACTTC

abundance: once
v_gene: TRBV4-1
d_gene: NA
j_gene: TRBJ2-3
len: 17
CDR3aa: CASSQSGTRGGTDTQYF
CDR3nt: TGCGCCAGCAGCCAATCCGGGACCCGCGGGGGCACAGATACGCAGTATTTT

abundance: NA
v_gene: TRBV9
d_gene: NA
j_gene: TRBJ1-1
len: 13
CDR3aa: CASSVEMNTEAFF
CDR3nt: TGTGCCAGCAGCGTGGAGATGAACACTGAAGCTTTCTTT

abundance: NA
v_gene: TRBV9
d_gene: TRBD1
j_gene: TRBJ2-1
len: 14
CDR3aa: CASSVRTGKNEQFF
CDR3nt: TGTGCCAGCAGCGTCCGGACAGGGAAGAATGAGCAGTTCTTC